This entry is about one TCR beta chain. V gave up 3 bases and J gave up 0 bases, with 11 bases separating them. This CDR3 is built from 15 residues. Germline lookup yields CDR1 LNHDA and CDR2 SQIVND (reference sequence). Those who donated, Caucasian adults without exception, all lived in Nashville, Tennessee. Investigators divided CD4+ cells into CD45RA+ naive and CD45RA-negative memory subsets. Libraries were prepared by immunoSEQ multiplex PCR; TCRdb keeps only in-frame clonotypes and omits some of them. The repertoire includes around 2,000,000 clones, roughly 96% of them detected once, and roughly 0.13% sits in the top ten. These data are taken from a study of shared clonotypes between healthy human individuals.

Sequencing was done on a sample of naive CD4+ T cells sorted from blood. Subset in this sample: CD45RA+ positively selected. The V gene is TRBV19, the J gene TRBJ1-1; D uncertain. The clonotype comes from a man aged 18 to 35 in good health. The CDR3 DNA follows: TGTGCCAGTAGTATCCGACCGATTATGAACACTGAAGCTTTCTTT. This encodes CASSIRPIMNTEAFF.